This paragraph reports one T cell receptor beta chain. TCRdb's copy holds only in-frame clones and misses some; the assay was immunoSEQ multiplex PCR. The sample has approximately 150,000 clones; approximately 83% are singletons. The sample is drawn from a study of blood T cell repertoires in COVID-19. The V gene's germline CDR1 is SGHNT and CDR2 YYREEE (reference sequence). V shed 3 bases, J shed 6 bases, and the junction held 7 bases outside the gene matches. The CDR3 loop spans 16 amino acids. The sample was PBMCs or T cells enriched from blood (not recorded which). This sequence originates from a man between 65 and 79 years old who had been exposed to COVID-19. The chain is built from TRBV5-4 and TRBJ2-7; 15 bases line up with TRBD2. The CDR3 DNA is TGTGCCAGCAGCTCCGGACTAGCGGGAGGGCGCCGCGAGCAGTACTTC. Translated, it gives CASSSGLAGGRREQYF. Full variable domain (rest looked up from reference TRBV5-4 and TRBJ2-7): ETGVTQSPTHLIKTRGQQVTLRCSSQSGHNTVSWYQQALGQGPQFIFQYYREEENGRGNFPPRFSGLQFPNYSSELNVNALELDDSALYLCASSSGLAGGRREQYFGPGTRLTVT.